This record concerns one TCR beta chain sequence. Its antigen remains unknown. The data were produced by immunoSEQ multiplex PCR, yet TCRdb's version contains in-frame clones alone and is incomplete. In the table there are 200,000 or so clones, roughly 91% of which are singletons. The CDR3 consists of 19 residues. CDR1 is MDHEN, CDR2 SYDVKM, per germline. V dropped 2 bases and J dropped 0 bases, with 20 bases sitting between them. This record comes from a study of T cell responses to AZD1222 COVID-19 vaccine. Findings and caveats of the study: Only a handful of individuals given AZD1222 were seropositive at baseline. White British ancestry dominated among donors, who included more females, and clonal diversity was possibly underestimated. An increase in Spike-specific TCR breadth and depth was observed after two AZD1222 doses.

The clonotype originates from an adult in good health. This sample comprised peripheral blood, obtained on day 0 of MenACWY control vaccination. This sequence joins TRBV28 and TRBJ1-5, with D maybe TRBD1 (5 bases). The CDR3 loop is CASSLGRQGVAYSNQPQHF. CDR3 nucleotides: TGTGCCAGCAGTTTAGGTCGACAAGGGGTCGCATATAGCAATCAGCCCCAGCATTTT.